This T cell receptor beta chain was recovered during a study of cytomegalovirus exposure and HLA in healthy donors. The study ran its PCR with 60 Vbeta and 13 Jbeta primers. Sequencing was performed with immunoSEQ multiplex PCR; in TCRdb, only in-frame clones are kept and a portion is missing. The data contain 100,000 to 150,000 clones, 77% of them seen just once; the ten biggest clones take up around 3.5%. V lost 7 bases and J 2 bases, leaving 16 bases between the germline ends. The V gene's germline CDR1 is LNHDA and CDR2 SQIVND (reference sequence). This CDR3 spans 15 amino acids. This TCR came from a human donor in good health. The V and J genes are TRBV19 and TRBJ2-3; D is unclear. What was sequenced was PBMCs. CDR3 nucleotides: TGTGCCAGTAACCCGTCGCGGATTCTCACAGATACGCAGTATTTT. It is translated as CASNPSRILTDTQYF.